The 9 T cell receptor beta chains listed next were all sequenced from one sample in a study of T-cell reconstitution after alpha-beta-depleted transplantation in children. Unique molecular identifiers were built into the TCRbeta library. TCRdb re-derived calls from the PCR reads in MiXCR, one entry per CDR3 protein. Of around 340,000 distinct CDR3 sequences in the sample, about an eighth were seen once. The sample here was PBMCs, taken from the stem cell graft. The receptors derive from a human donor who donated a stem cell graft to a child with Fanconi anemia.

About this clonotype itself: Relative to the germline gene, one junction end is altered; a read error may explain this. The genes are TRBV28 and TRBJ2-4, with D possibly TRBD1 on 6 matching bases. CDR1 and CDR2 from the germline V gene are MDHEN and SYDVKM. This CDR3 comprises 13 residues. The CDR3 is CASSLGHTNSQYF. The DNA of the CDR3 is TGTGCCAGCAGTCTGGGACACACAAACAGTCAGTACTTC.

This clonotype was observed a few times. This sequence joins TRBV6-5 and TRBJ1-5; no clear D. CDR3 length: 13 residues. Germline CDR1 and CDR2: MNHEY and SVGAGI. V was shortened by 4 bases and J by 4 bases, with 8 bases between the two germline ends. For the CDR3, the DNA is TGTGCCAGCAGTTGGGAAAGGAATCAGCCCCAGCATTTT. This encodes CASSWERNQPQHF.

This clonotype was observed many times. This chain uses TRBV5-1 with TRBJ1-1, with a tentative D call TRBD1 (6 bases). The CDR3 has 14 amino acids. Germline V gene data show CDR1 as SGHRS and CDR2 as YFSETQ. The germline V and J ends were trimmed by 4 bases and 1 base, with 11 bases remaining between them. The CDR3 here is CASSPQTGNTEAFF. The CDR3 DNA follows: TGCGCCAGCAGCCCCCAGACAGGGAACACTGAAGCTTTCTTT.

This clonotype has ten or more counts. The chain combines TRBV4-2 with TRBJ2-5; 9 bases are a match to TRBD1. Germline CDR1 reads LGHNA; CDR2 reads YNFKEQ. V was clipped by 1 base and J by 4 bases; unmatched bases: 7. The CDR3 is made up of 16 amino acids. The CDR3 sequence: CASSQGGGQGGETQYF. CDR3 DNA sequence: TGTGCCAGCAGCCAAGGAGGGGGACAGGGAGGAGAGACCCAGTACTTC.

This clonotype was picked up a small number of times. The chain uses TRBV4-2 and TRBJ2-5; 7 bases align to TRBD2. In germline, CDR1 is LGHNA, CDR2 YNFKEQ. This CDR3 comprises 15 residues. The trim removed 1 base at V and 4 bases at J, leaving 6 bases unmatched. In DNA, the CDR3 is TGTGCCAGCAGCCAAGGACCCCCGGGGGGAGAGACCCAGTACTTC. Translated, it gives CASSQGPPGGETQYF.

This clonotype was seen a few times. This chain joins TRBV10-3 and TRBJ2-1, with D perhaps TRBD1 or TRBD2 (5 bases each). This CDR3 comprises 14 residues. With 10 bases removed from V and 4 bases from J, the gap between germline ends came to 17 bases. Germline V lookup: CDR1 ENHRY, CDR2 SYGVKD. CDR3 loop: CATVGTLLYNEQFF. CDR3 bases: TGTGCCACCGTCGGGACCCTTCTATACAATGAGCAGTTCTTC.

The chain combines TRBV10-2 with TRBJ2-7, with 8 bases lining up with TRBD1. The CDR3 is 14 residues long. Trimming took 3 bases from V and 5 from J; bases not matched to a gene: 6. CDR1 and CDR2 (germline): WSHSY, SAAADI. The CDR3 DNA sequence: TGCGCCAGCAGTGAAATTGGGACAGGAGACGAGCAGTACGTC. Amino acid sequence: CASSEIGTGDEQYV.

This clonotype has a handful of counts. V gene TRBV10-3 combines with J gene TRBJ2-7; D remains ambiguous. This CDR3 has 12 residues. CDR1 is ENHRY, CDR2 SYGVKD, per germline. The CDR3 sequence is CASSVGTYEQYV. CDR3 nucleotide sequence: TGTGCTTCGTCGGTGGGCACCTACGAGCAGTACGTC.

This clonotype has more than one count but fewer than ten. This chain connects TRBV12-3 or TRBV12-4 to TRBJ2-7, with D hard to call. CDR3 length equals 11 residues. V dropped 5 bases and J dropped 3 bases, with 5 bases sitting between them. The CDR3 region has the DNA TGTGCCAGCAGTATGGGCTACGAGCAGTACGTC. Protein sequence: CASSMGYEQYV.